A single TCR beta chain is shown here with its context. The data were taken from a study of T-cell memory formation after mild COVID-19. The junction had 12 bases not matched to a gene; V was cut back by 5 bases and J by 4 bases. In germline, CDR1 is DFQATT, CDR2 SNEGSKA (reference sequence). The CDR3 is made up of 15 amino acids. TCRdb analysed the 5' RACE reads with MiXCR anew, one entry per CDR3 protein. The top ten clones hold roughly a fifth of a sample with about 340,000 distinct CDR3 sequences, 20% to 25% of them seen once. The chain combines TRBV20-1 with TRBJ2-5; 8 bases are shared with TRBD2. The sample consisted of PBMCs or a T cell subset sorted from them (not recorded which). This clonotype originated in a man between 18 and 29 years old who had mild COVID-19 (a few samples of this study predate the infection). Cell type and time point are not known. The CDR3 protein is CSALTSGGPGETQYF. The CDR3 DNA is TGCAGTGCTCTCACCTCGGGGGGGCCCGGAGAGACCCAGTACTTC.